Shown below are 6 T cell receptor beta chains from a single sample sequenced in a study of T cells in Graves' hyperthyroidism and ophthalmopathy. TCR beta CDR3 regions were amplified from RNA transcripts. The HTBI primer set drove a first-round RT-PCR of the TCR CDR3. A single record per CDR3 protein comes from TCRdb applying MiXCR to the multiplex PCR reads. The repertoire has over 300,000 distinct CDR3 sequences, approximately 13% of them found once; the top ten carry roughly 35%. Sequenced material: blood. The source is a woman aged 40 to 49 with Graves' ophthalmopathy.

The chain joins TRBV6-1 to TRBJ1-2; unclear D gene. CDR3 length equals 12 residues. The V gene's germline CDR1 is MNHNS and CDR2 SASEGT. V was pared by 4 bases and J by 4 bases, with 7 bases between. The CDR3 nucleotides are TGTGCCAGCAGTGTGGCTTCCTATGGCTACACCTTC. Its translation: CASSVASYGYTF.

This clonotype was found many times. CDR3 sequence (DNA): TGCGCCAGCAGCTTCGACGGAGACAGATACGAGCAGTACTTC. The encoded protein is CASSFDGDRYEQYF. V is TRBV5-1 and J is TRBJ2-7, with D possibly TRBD1 on 5 matching bases. The CDR3 sequence is 14 residues long. Trimming removed 2 bases at V and 4 bases at J, with 13 bases between. Per germline, CDR1 SGHRS and CDR2 YFSETQ. Filled out from reference TRBV5-1 and TRBJ2-7, the complete variable domain reads KAGVTQTPRYLIKTRGQQVTLSCSPISGHRSVSWYQQTPGQGLQFLFEYFSETQRNKGNFPGRFSGRQFSNSRSEMNVSTLELGDSALYLCASSFDGDRYEQYFGPGTRLTVT.

The table lists this clonotype with a few counts. The chain carries TRBV19 and TRBJ2-2; 7 bases match TRBD2. CDR1 LNHDA and CDR2 SQIVND come from the germline V gene (reference sequence). This CDR3 has 14 residues. Germline trimming cut 9 bases from V and 4 bases from J; bases unmatched to any gene: 8. The chain's CDR3 is CASRLAGVTGELFF. Written as DNA, the CDR3 is TGTGCCAGCCGGTTGGCGGGGGTCACCGGGGAGCTGTTTTTT. Drawing the rest from reference TRBV19 and TRBJ2-2, the complete variable domain is DGGITQSPKYLFRKEGQNVTLSCEQNLNHDAMYWYRQDPGQGLRLIYYSQIVNDFQKGDIAEGYSVSREKKESFPLTVTSAQKNPTAFYLCASRLAGVTGELFFGEGSRLTVL.

There are a few counts of this clonotype. V and J are TRBV6-1 and TRBJ2-7; the D gene is possibly TRBD2 (5 bases). V shed 2 bases and J shed 2 bases, with 13 bases lying between them. Germline loops: CDR1 MNHNS, CDR2 SASEGT. The length of the CDR3 is 15 residues. The CDR3 reads CASSEIPRGPYEQYF. The CDR3 bases are TGTGCCAGCAGTGAAATCCCCCGAGGGCCCTACGAGCAGTACTTC.

This clonotype was observed many times. The rearrangement joins TRBV19 to TRBJ2-1; 7 nucleotides match TRBD1. The trim removed 6 bases at V and 8 bases at J, leaving 13 bases unmatched. Per germline, CDR1 LNHDA and CDR2 SQIVND (reference sequence). The CDR3 extends over 15 amino acids. The CDR3 is CASSHGQARRDEQFF. Here the CDR3 DNA reads TGTGCCAGTAGCCACGGACAGGCCCGACGCGATGAGCAGTTCTTC.

This clonotype was detected ten times or more. The CDR3 DNA reads TGTGCCAGCAGTGAAATGGGACGGGGATTCGGTCAGCCCCAGCATTTT. It specifies CASSEMGRGFGQPQHF. The genes are TRBV6-1 and TRBJ1-5, with D perhaps matching TRBD1 (5 bases). This CDR3 has 16 residues. The V end was cut by 2 bases, the J end by 6 bases, with 17 bases between. Germline-derived CDR1 and CDR2 are MNHNS and SASEGT.